This T cell receptor beta chain originates from a study of blood T cell dynamics during melanoma immunotherapy. In the study overall: Standard first-line treatment here was pembrolizumab or nivolumab plus ipilimumab in metastatic melanoma. Study findings and constraints: Unlike progressors, later disease-control patients had W3 repertoires gaining clonality or diversity.

About this clone itself: Antigen specificity is unknown.

With 5 bases removed from V and 2 bases from J, the gap between germline ends came to 16 bases. Germline V gene lookup returns CDR1 MDHEN and CDR2 SYDVKM. There are 16 residues in the CDR3. The time point is: week 3, after first cycle of checkpoint inhibitor. Produced via immunoSEQ multiplex PCR; TCRdb's table is partial and in-frame only. The table lists 25,000 to 35,000 clones, over 70% of them singletons. The sample was blood, taken from a patient treated with checkpoint blockade. This clonotype originated in a human donor with melanoma. This chain joins TRBV28 and TRBJ1-5; D may be TRBD1 (6 bases). CDR3 residues: CASSPFFRGRNQPQHF. DNA of the CDR3: TGTGCCAGCAGTCCCTTTTTCAGGGGTCGCAATCAGCCCCAGCATTTT.